This T cell receptor (beta chain) was sequenced in a study of cytomegalovirus exposure and HLA in healthy donors. On the study more broadly: Among the approximately 400 genotyped donors, 81% were placed in the Caucasian-associated ancestry cluster.

The CDR3 totals 13 residues. The V gene lost 7 bases and the J gene lost 0 bases, with 9 bases spanning the gap. Germline CDR1 is SGHVS and CDR2 is FQNEAQ. A multiplex PCR was run with 60 Vbeta primers and 13 Jbeta primers. Only in-frame clones appear in the TCRdb table, and some are missing; sequencing was by immunoSEQ multiplex PCR. The sample lists about 160,000 clones, 84% seen once, with 5% to 7.5% in the top ten. The V and J genes are TRBV7-8 and TRBJ1-1; the D is unclear. The sequence was obtained from a man aged 50 to 60 in good health and CMV-seropositive. The sample consisted of PBMCs. The CDR3 here is CASTESMNTEAFF. The CDR3 nucleotides are TGTGCCAGCACGGAGAGCATGAACACTGAAGCTTTCTTT.